This is a list of T cell receptor beta chains from one sample in a study of shared clonotypes between healthy human individuals. Data came from immunoSEQ multiplex PCR; TCRdb stores just in-frame clones and leaves some out. The sample holds around 940,000 clones; approximately 76% are singletons and the top ten take nearly 1.5%. The sequencing sample was made of memory CD4+ T cells sorted from blood. All receptors come from a man between 18 and 35 years old in good health. Both conserved end residues are part of each CDR3. Each record gives: D gene, clone size, J gene, V gene, CDR3 DNA, CDR3 protein. The D gene is left open where the match is weak. The size field is filled for only some rows; it gives once, few, many or a size class.

>TRBD2|.|TRBJ2-7|TRBV7-6
TGTGCCAGCAGCCAAAGGACTAGCAGCACGCGTAGCTACGAGCAGTACTTC
CASSQRTSSTRSYEQYF
>TRBD1|.|TRBJ2-7|TRBV7-2
TGTGCCAGCAGCTTACCCGCAGGGGGCGTCGAGCAGTACTTC
CASSLPAGGVEQYF
>.|.|TRBJ1-1|TRBV9
TGTGCCAGCAGCGTAGCACAGGCCACCACTGAAGCTTTCTTT
CASSVAQATTEAFF
>TRBD1|many|TRBJ2-1|TRBV25-1
TGTGCCAGCAGTGCCCGACAGGGGCCAGAAGGCTACAATGAGCAGTTCTTC
CASSARQGPEGYNEQFF
>.|.|TRBJ2-3|TRBV7-2
TGTGCCAGCAGCTCGGCGGGAATGGATACGCAGTATTTT
CASSSAGMDTQYF
>TRBD2|few|TRBJ2-2|TRBV23-1
TGCGCCGGGAGGGATAACACCGGGGAGCTGTTTTTT
CAGRDNTGELFF
>.|once|TRBJ1-4|TRBV25-1
TGTGCCAGCAGTGACACAGAGTCAACTAATGAAAAACTGTTTTTT
CASSDTESTNEKLFF
>TRBD1|.|TRBJ2-3|TRBV7-2
TGTGCCAGCAGCTTGCGGGGACAGGGGGGAACGGATACGCAGTATTTT
CASSLRGQGGTDTQYF
>.|.|TRBJ2-5|TRBV6-6
TGTGCCAGCAGCCGTACTGGAGGAACCCAAGAGACCCAGTACTTC
CASSRTGGTQETQYF
>.|.|TRBJ2-2|TRBV6-1
TGTGCCAGCAGTGAACAGGGAGGCACCGGGGAGCTGTTTTTT
CASSEQGGTGELFF
>.|.|TRBJ2-7|TRBV6-5
TGTGCCAGCAGTTATGGCAGCAGGTCCTACGAGCAGTACTTC
CASSYGSRSYEQYF
>TRBD1|few|TRBJ1-6|TRBV28
TGTGCCAGCATCATGGACAGGGGGCTTTCACCCCTCCACTTT
CASIMDRGLSPLHF
>.|.|TRBJ1-2|TRBV7-9
TGTGCCAGCAGCTCCCGACAGACTCCCTATGGCTACACCTTC
CASSSRQTPYGYTF
>.|.|TRBJ2-7|TRBV11-2
TGTGCCAGCAGCTCAAGGACCCTCGGGTACGAGCAGTACTTC
CASSSRTLGYEQYF
>TRBD2|once|TRBJ2-3|TRBV4-1
TGCGCCAGCAGCCAAGTCCCATTTAGCGGGGGGGACACAGATACGCAGTATTTT
CASSQVPFSGGDTDTQYF
>.|once|TRBJ1-1|TRBV29-1
TGCAGCGTCGACGGGGGTTTGAGGGCCCAAGCTTTCTTT
CSVDGGLRAQAFF
>.|few|TRBJ1-5|TRBV5-1
TGCGCCAGCAGCCCCGCGGCAGGGAGTTATCAGCCCCAGCATTTT
CASSPAAGSYQPQHF
>TRBD1|.|TRBJ2-2|TRBV10-1
TGCGCCAGCAGCGAGACAAACAGGGGGCGGCCCGGGGAGCTGTTTTTT
CASSETNRGRPGELFF
>.|.|TRBJ1-6|TRBV6-6
TGTGCCAGCAGTTACTCGGGACCTAGGAATTCACCCCTCCACTTT
CASSYSGPRNSPLHF
>.|.|TRBJ1-4|TRBV2
TGTGCCAGCAGGGGGGGATCCGGTGGCAATGAAAAACTGTTTTTT
CASRGGSGGNEKLFF
>TRBD2|.|TRBJ2-1|TRBV5-6
TGTGCCAGCAGCTTCGAGACTAGCGGGATAAATAATGAGCAGTTCTTC
CASSFETSGINNEQFF
>TRBD1|.|TRBJ1-5|TRBV5-1
TGCGCCAGCAGCCCAGAGGGACAGAGTAGCAATCAGCCCCAGCATTTT
CASSPEGQSSNQPQHF
>TRBD1|.|TRBJ1-6|TRBV11-1
TGTGCCAGCAGTCTTGGGGGGACAGGGAAACATCGGTCACCCCTCCACTTT
CASSLGGTGKHRSPLHF
>.|.|TRBJ1-2|TRBV30
TGTGCCTGGAGCCGACAGGCTAACTATGGCTACACCTTC
CAWSRQANYGYTF
>TRBD2|.|TRBJ2-7|TRBV7-9
TGTGCCAGCAGACCTACTAGCGGGGGATCCTACGAGCAGTACTTC
CASRPTSGGSYEQYF
>TRBD2|once|TRBJ2-7|TRBV5-1
TGCGCCAGCAGCTATAGCGGGAGGGCCAACTACGAGCAGTACTTC
CASSYSGRANYEQYF
>.|.|TRBJ1-2|TRBV5-6
TGTGCCAGCAGCTTTGTGGCGAGGGGCCAGATGGGAGGCTACACCTTC
CASSFVARGQMGGYTF
>.|.|TRBJ1-5|TRBV7-2
TGTGCCAGCAGTTTCTCCGGGGGGCCAGGTCAGCCCCAGCATTTT
CASSFSGGPGQPQHF
>TRBD1|once|TRBJ2-7|TRBV5-4
TGTGCCAGCAGTGACGGGACAGGGGGCGCAGGTTTATTCGAGCAGTACTTC
CASSDGTGGAGLFEQYF
>.|few|TRBJ2-7|TRBV30
TGTGCCTGGAGTGTACTAGGGATTCCCTACGAGCAGTACTTC
CAWSVLGIPYEQYF
>.|.|TRBJ2-7|TRBV11-2
TGTGCCAGCAGCGTCGACTCTGCCCTCTACGAGCAGTACTTC
CASSVDSALYEQYF
>TRBD1|.|TRBJ2-1|TRBV10-3
TGTGCCATCAGTGAGGGGGCAGGGGGCACCTACAATGAGCAGTTCTTC
CAISEGAGGTYNEQFF
>.|once|TRBJ2-7|TRBV18
TGTGCCAGCTCACCGGGACGGGTCTCCTACGAGCAGTACTTC
CASSPGRVSYEQYF
>.|.|TRBJ2-3|TRBV5-1
TGCGCCAGCAGCGGGCCTAAAGATACGCAGTATTTT
CASSGPKDTQYF
>TRBD1|.|TRBJ1-6|TRBV4-1
TGCGCCAGCAGCCAGACCACAGGGGGCGGCAGCTCCTATAATTCACCCCTCCACTTT
CASSQTTGGGSSYNSPLHF
>TRBD2|.|TRBJ2-3|TRBV6-1
TGTGCCAGTGTTAGCGGGGGGGCCAGAGATACGCAGTATTTT
CASVSGGARDTQYF
>.|few|TRBJ1-6|TRBV6-1
TGTGCCAGCAGCGTCCAGGGAGTTAATTCACCCCTCCACTTT
CASSVQGVNSPLHF
>.|.|TRBJ1-2|TRBV19
TGTGCCAGTAGGACGGGACACCAAGTTAACTATGGCTACACCTTC
CASRTGHQVNYGYTF
>TRBD1|.|TRBJ2-1|TRBV10-3
TGTGCCTCGGAAGGACAGGGTTCCTACAATGAGCAGTTCTTC
CASEGQGSYNEQFF
>.|.|TRBJ1-4|TRBV30
TGTGCCTGGAGGGGATCTAATGAAAAACTGTTTTTT
CAWRGSNEKLFF
>TRBD2|.|TRBJ2-3|TRBV9
TGTGCCAGCAGCGAAAGAATAGCGGGGGGCTCTAGCACAGATACGCAGTATTTT
CASSERIAGGSSTDTQYF
>.|.|TRBJ2-3|TRBV7-2
TGTGCCAGCAGCTTAGACGGGAAGAGCACAGATACGCAGTATTTT
CASSLDGKSTDTQYF
>.|.|TRBJ1-1|TRBV19
TGTGCCAGTAGTACGATTACAGAGAACACTGAAGCTTTCTTT
CASSTITENTEAFF
>.|.|TRBJ2-5|TRBV18
TGTGCCAGCTCACCGATCATGGGAGCAGAGACCCAGTACTTC
CASSPIMGAETQYF
>TRBD1|.|TRBJ1-4|TRBV27
TGTGCCAGCAGTTTCCTCGGGACAGGGGCTTCAACTAATGAAAAACTGTTTTTT
CASSFLGTGASTNEKLFF
>.|.|TRBJ1-2|TRBV18
TGTGCCAGCTCACCAGGGATCCATGGCTACACCTTC
CASSPGIHGYTF